These T cell receptor beta chains were read from a single sample in a study of shared clonotypes between healthy human individuals. The data were produced by immunoSEQ multiplex PCR, yet TCRdb's version contains in-frame clones alone and is incomplete. The data hold millions of clones, with approximately 94% observed a single time. Sample: naive CD8+ T cells from PBMCs. The receptors were gathered from a man between 18 and 35 years old in good health. Some clones in this sample may be carry-over from other donors' samples. CDR3s include the opening cysteine and the closing phenylalanine or tryptophan. A D gene is named only where the DNA matches it firmly. Clone size is shown for a subset of rows, as once, few, many or a class of expanded clone.

cdr3_length j_call clone_size v_call d_call cdr3_aa cdr3_nt
15 TRBJ2-7 once TRBV15 TRBD2 CATSSRREGPYEQYF TGTGCCACCAGCAGTAGGAGGGAGGGCCCTTACGAGCAGTACTTC
15 TRBJ2-7 NA TRBV7-9 NA CASSSRTAEKYEQYF TGTGCCAGCAGCTCAAGGACGGCTGAGAAATACGAGCAGTACTTC
14 TRBJ2-5 NA TRBV15 NA CATSRDTNQETQYF TGTGCCACCAGCAGAGATACTAACCAAGAGACCCAGTACTTC
14 TRBJ2-7 NA TRBV5-1 TRBD2 CASSYTGAGSEQYF TGCGCCAGCAGCTACACTGGAGCGGGGAGCGAGCAGTACTTC
17 TRBJ2-1 NA TRBV27 NA CASGLRAAGPSYNEQFF TGTGCCAGCGGCCTCCGAGCAGCCGGGCCCTCCTACAATGAGCAGTTCTTC
16 TRBJ2-7 NA TRBV11-1 TRBD2 CASSPRRGLADGTGYF TGTGCCAGCAGCCCCCGTAGGGGACTAGCGGACGGCACTGGGTACTTC
13 TRBJ1-3 NA TRBV4-1 NA CASSQVGVDTIYF TGCGCCAGCAGCCAAGTAGGCGTGGACACCATATATTTT
14 TRBJ2-1 NA TRBV27 NA CASSLLGIGNEQFF TGTGCCAGCAGTTTGCTGGGAATCGGCAATGAGCAGTTCTTC
13 TRBJ2-7 NA TRBV29-1 TRBD2 CSARTSDTYEQYF TGCAGCGCCCGGACTAGCGACACCTACGAGCAGTACTTC
15 TRBJ2-1 NA TRBV9 NA CASSVARGLGNEQFF TGTGCCAGCAGCGTAGCTCGGGGGTTGGGGAATGAGCAGTTCTTC
15 TRBJ1-1 NA TRBV27 TRBD1 CASSPFPGQHTEAFF TGTGCCAGCAGCCCTTTTCCGGGACAGCACACTGAAGCTTTCTTT
12 TRBJ2-1 NA TRBV27 NA CASRTVYNEQFF TGTGCCAGCAGGACAGTTTACAATGAGCAGTTCTTC
14 TRBJ1-2 NA TRBV28 NA CASTSTGGAYGYTF TGTGCCAGCACCTCGACCGGGGGGGCCTATGGCTACACCTTC
13 TRBJ2-7 NA TRBV28 NA CASSLIGSYEQYF TGTGCCAGCAGTTTAATAGGGTCCTACGAGCAGTACTTC
17 TRBJ2-1 NA TRBV29-1 NA CSVEEPAGGALHNEQFF TGCAGCGTTGAAGAGCCAGCGGGCGGGGCCCTCCACAATGAGCAGTTCTTC
14 TRBJ2-1 NA TRBV25-1 NA CASSVTGPHNEQFF TGTGCCAGCAGTGTGACAGGCCCTCACAATGAGCAGTTCTTC
15 TRBJ2-1 once TRBV5-4 TRBD2 CASSLGAGASSEQFF TGTGCCAGCAGCTTGGGAGCGGGGGCCTCTAGTGAGCAGTTCTTC
15 TRBJ2-7 NA TRBV5-8 TRBD2 CASSPGLAAPYEQYF TGTGCCAGCAGCCCTGGACTAGCGGCCCCCTACGAGCAGTACTTC
14 TRBJ1-1 NA TRBV11-2 NA CASSQWAVNTEAFF TGTGCCAGCAGCCAATGGGCGGTGAACACTGAAGCTTTCTTT
17 TRBJ1-5 once TRBV5-1 NA CASSLVPWRVENQPQHF TGCGCCAGCAGCTTGGTCCCTTGGAGGGTGGAGAATCAGCCCCAGCATTTT
14 TRBJ1-2 NA TRBV6-5 TRBD1 CASSYKRTGDGYTF TGTGCCAGCAGTTATAAACGGACAGGCGATGGCTACACCTTC
15 TRBJ1-3 NA TRBV5-6 TRBD1 CASSLGTGGLGTIYF TGTGCCAGCAGCTTGGGGACAGGGGGATTGGGCACCATATATTTT
13 TRBJ2-7 NA TRBV27 NA CASSLFRAYEQYF TGTGCCAGCAGTTTATTCAGGGCCTACGAGCAGTACTTC
13 TRBJ2-7 NA TRBV7-9 NA CASSPPLSYEQYF TGTGCCAGCAGCCCCCCCCTATCCTACGAGCAGTACTTC
16 TRBJ2-2 NA TRBV9 NA CASSVGGGGRPGELFF TGTGCCAGCAGCGTAGGCGGAGGGGGTCGGCCCGGGGAGCTGTTTTTT
14 TRBJ1-1 NA TRBV28 NA CASSFLGRNTEAFF TGTGCCAGCAGTTTTCTGGGTCGGAACACTGAAGCTTTCTTT
10 TRBJ1-2 NA TRBV19 NA CASRGGGYTF TGTGCCAGTAGGGGAGGTGGCTACACCTTC
12 TRBJ2-5 NA TRBV6-1 NA CASNPIIETQYF TGTGCCAGCAACCCTATAATAGAGACCCAGTACTTC
15 TRBJ2-7 NA TRBV4-1 TRBD1 CASSQVPTGPYEQYF TGCGCCAGCAGCCAAGTCCCGACAGGGCCCTACGAGCAGTACTTC
14 TRBJ1-3 NA TRBV4-1 NA CASSQARAGNTIYF TGCGCCAGCAGCCAAGCCAGGGCTGGAAACACCATATATTTT
14 TRBJ2-7 NA TRBV27 NA CASSRWTADYEQYF TGTGCCAGCAGCCGATGGACAGCCGACTACGAGCAGTACTTC
16 TRBJ2-1 NA TRBV29-1 TRBD2 CSVEGVAGVSVNEQFF TGCAGCGTTGAAGGGGTAGCGGGAGTTTCGGTGAATGAGCAGTTCTTC
14 TRBJ2-5 NA TRBV7-8 NA CASSLYWREETQYF TGTGCCAGCAGCTTATACTGGCGAGAGGAGACCCAGTACTTC
18 TRBJ2-1 NA TRBV11-3 TRBD2 CASSLRLAGGVSNNEQFF TGTGCCAGCAGCTTACGCCTAGCGGGAGGGGTAAGCAACAATGAGCAGTTCTTC
23 TRBJ1-5 NA TRBV9 TRBD1 CASSVLQFWDSFFLGIYNQPQHF TGTGCCAGCAGCGTCCTCCAATTTTGGGACAGTTTTTTTCTGGGGATATACAATCAGCCCCAGCATTTT
14 TRBJ2-7 NA TRBV5-4 TRBD1 CASSQGTGAYEQYF TGTGCCAGCAGCCAAGGGACAGGTGCCTACGAGCAGTACTTC
15 TRBJ1-3 NA TRBV9 NA CASSVVGGSGNTIYF TGTGCCAGCAGCGTAGTAGGGGGTTCTGGAAACACCATATATTTT
14 TRBJ1-1 NA TRBV28 NA CASSTIGGVTEAFF TGTGCCAGCAGCACCATTGGGGGGGTAACTGAAGCTTTCTTT
18 TRBJ2-7 NA TRBV28 TRBD2 CASSFVGVGTSNSYEQYF TGTGCCAGCAGTTTCGTGGGGGTTGGGACTAGCAACTCCTACGAGCAGTACTTC
16 TRBJ2-3 NA TRBV7-9 NA CASSQKGSVSGDTQYF TGTGCCAGCAGCCAAAAGGGGAGCGTCAGCGGAGATACGCAGTATTTT
13 TRBJ2-7 once TRBV7-2 TRBD2 CASRLREKYEQYF TGTGCCAGCAGGTTGCGGGAGAAGTACGAGCAGTACTTC
12 TRBJ2-2 NA TRBV7-9 NA CATADVTGELFF TGTGCCACCGCGGATGTCACCGGGGAGCTGTTTTTT
16 TRBJ2-2 once TRBV5-6 NA CASSLPRVVITGELFF TGTGCCAGCAGCTTGCCCAGGGTGGTGATTACCGGGGAGCTGTTTTTT
14 TRBJ1-2 NA TRBV6-6 NA CASSYSETLFGYTF TGTGCCAGCAGTTACTCGGAGACACTTTTTGGCTACACCTTC
16 TRBJ2-1 NA TRBV27 NA CASSLSGRAAYNEQFF TGTGCCAGCAGTTTAAGCGGGCGGGCCGCATACAATGAGCAGTTCTTC
19 TRBJ1-1 NA TRBV15 NA CATSRDFGERGALAPEAFF TGTGCCACCAGCAGAGATTTTGGGGAGAGGGGGGCGCTTGCGCCTGAAGCTTTCTTT
14 TRBJ2-7 NA TRBV7-8 NA CASSPDRPHYEQYF TGTGCCAGCAGCCCTGACAGGCCCCACTACGAGCAGTACTTC
12 TRBJ2-7 NA TRBV28 TRBD1 CASSLPTGGEYF TGTGCCAGCAGTTTACCAACAGGGGGCGAGTACTTC
15 TRBJ1-4 NA TRBV27 NA CASSRYSATNEKLFF TGTGCCAGCAGTAGGTACAGTGCAACTAATGAAAAACTGTTTTTT
16 TRBJ2-1 NA TRBV7-9 TRBD2 CASSLAGLAAYNEQFF TGTGCCAGCAGCTTAGCCGGCCTAGCGGCTTACAATGAGCAGTTCTTC
16 TRBJ2-1 NA TRBV2 NA CASTGPDPPAFNEQFF TGTGCCAGCACCGGCCCCGACCCCCCGGCCTTCAATGAGCAGTTCTTC
16 TRBJ2-7 NA TRBV7-2 TRBD2 CASRTRTSGDHYEQYF TGTGCCAGCAGAACCAGGACTAGCGGGGACCACTACGAGCAGTACTTC
11 TRBJ2-1 NA TRBV29-1 NA CSGMTQGEQFF TGCAGCGGCATGACGCAAGGCGAGCAGTTCTTC
15 TRBJ2-3 NA TRBV4-1 NA CASSQETQYTDTQYF TGCGCCAGCAGCCAAGAGACCCAGTACACAGATACGCAGTATTTT
15 TRBJ2-7 NA TRBV6-1 TRBD1 CASSATGGYGYEQYF TGTGCCAGCAGTGCTACAGGGGGCTACGGGTACGAGCAGTACTTC